This T cell receptor beta chain appears in the sequencing data of a study of shared clonotypes between healthy human individuals. Comments on this clone: Antigen: not known.

Overall study findings and caveats: Only a few donors were included, so the genetic and exposure-history diversity represented was limited.

This CDR3 spans 15 amino acids. CDR1 is KGHSH and CDR2 is LQKENI in the germline V gene. V was pared by 4 bases and J by 1 base, with 12 bases between. TCRdb's table, derived via immunoSEQ multiplex PCR, lists solely in-frame clones and lacks some. The data contain about 1.1 million clones, approximately 80% of them singletons. This receptor was taken from a man between 18 and 35 years old in good health. Some clones in this sample may be carry-over from other donors' samples. The gene calls are TRBV18 and TRBJ2-3; weak D call: TRBD1 (5 bases). The sample was memory CD4+ T cells from PBMCs. Subset described: CD45RA-negative fraction. The CDR3 nucleotides read TGTGCCAGCTCACGAGTGGGGCAAGGCACAGATACGCAGTATTTT. Translating gives CASSRVGQGTDTQYF.